Given below is one TCR beta chain in context. Recently defined diagnostic criteria classed the Susac syndrome patients as definite or probable. Random hexamers were used to reverse transcribe the RNA input (about 0.45 to 1 ug). Each CDR3 protein is one row after TCRdb ran MiXCR on the immunoSEQ multiplex PCR reads. The sample has about 180,000 distinct CDR3 sequences, around 94% seen once. This entry comes from a study of CD8 T cells in Susac syndrome. The CDR3 loop spans 13 amino acids. V dropped 0 bases and J dropped 12 bases, with 14 bases sitting between them. The germline V gene encodes CDR1 SNHLY and CDR2 FYNNEI.

V gene TRBV2 combines with J gene TRBJ1-1; D gene ambiguous. The source is a human donor with Susac syndrome. The sample taken for sequencing was CD4+ T cells from PBMCs. CDR3 bases: TGTGCCAGCAGTGAAGCATGGCAGAGAGTGTCTTTCTTT. Its translation is CASSEAWQRVSFF.